The clone carrying this T cell receptor (beta chain) has a count of ten or more. Its matching antigen is unknown. These data originate in a study of T cell repertoires in cytomegalovirus infection. Whole-study context: HLA-B-restricted CMV epitopes that are well studied, plus recently identified HLA-C-restricted ones, were used by the study. In public TCR beta signatures, there were indications of both CMV infection and matching HLA type.

This CDR3 contains 17 residues. CDR1 is SGHRS and CDR2 is YFSETQ in the germline V gene. Unmatched junction bases numbered 13, after V lost 4 bases and J lost 5 bases. TCRdb reanalysed the reads using MiXCR and keeps one entry per CDR3 protein. Of around 300,000 distinct CDR3 sequences listed, roughly 25% are singletons. Study-wide results and limits: Adding up the frequency of public TCR beta families identified people who carried CMV plus the relevant HLA. Clonotypes of TCR beta that were HLA-C-restricted and CMV-specific dominated the ex vivo response.

V is TRBV5-1 and J is TRBJ1-2; TRBD1 aligns across 11 bases. This receptor was identified in a human donor in good health (CMV status not recorded). Some clones in this sample may be carry-over from other donors' samples. This sample comprised cultured PBMCs, obtained from culture after CMV antigen stimulation. The CDR3: CASSRGGTGGPIYGYTF. The CDR3 DNA follows: TGCGCCAGCAGCCGTGGCGGGACAGGGGGACCTATATATGGCTACACCTTC.